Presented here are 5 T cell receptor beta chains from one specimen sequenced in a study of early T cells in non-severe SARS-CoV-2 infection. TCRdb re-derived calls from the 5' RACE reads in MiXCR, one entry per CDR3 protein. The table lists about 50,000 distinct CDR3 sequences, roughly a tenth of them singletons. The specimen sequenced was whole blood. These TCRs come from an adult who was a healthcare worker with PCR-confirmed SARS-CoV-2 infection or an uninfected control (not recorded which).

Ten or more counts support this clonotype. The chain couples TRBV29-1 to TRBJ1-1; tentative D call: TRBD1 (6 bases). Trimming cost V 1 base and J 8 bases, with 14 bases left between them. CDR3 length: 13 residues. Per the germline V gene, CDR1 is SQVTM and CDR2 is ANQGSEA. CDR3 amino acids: CSVEAGATWEAFF. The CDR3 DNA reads TGCAGCGTTGAAGCGGGGGCGACATGGGAAGCTTTCTTT.

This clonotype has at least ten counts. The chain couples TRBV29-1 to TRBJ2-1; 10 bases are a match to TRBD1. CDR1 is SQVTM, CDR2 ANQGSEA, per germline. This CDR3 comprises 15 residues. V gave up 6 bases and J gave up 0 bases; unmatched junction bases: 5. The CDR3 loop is CSVMTGGFSYNEQFF. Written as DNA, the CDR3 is TGCAGCGTCATGACAGGGGGCTTCTCCTACAATGAGCAGTTCTTC.

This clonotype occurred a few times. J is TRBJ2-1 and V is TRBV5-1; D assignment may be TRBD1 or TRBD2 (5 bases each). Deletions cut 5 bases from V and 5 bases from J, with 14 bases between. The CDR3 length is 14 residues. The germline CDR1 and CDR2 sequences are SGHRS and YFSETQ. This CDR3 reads CASRWDLADNEQFF. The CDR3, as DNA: TGCGCCAGCAGGTGGGACCTGGCGGACAATGAGCAGTTCTTC.

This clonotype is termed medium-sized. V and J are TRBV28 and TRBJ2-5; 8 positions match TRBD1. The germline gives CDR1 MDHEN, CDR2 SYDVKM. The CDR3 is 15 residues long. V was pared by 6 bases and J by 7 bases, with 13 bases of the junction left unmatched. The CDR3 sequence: CASRLSGGSEGTQYF. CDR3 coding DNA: TGTGCCAGCAGACTTTCAGGGGGCTCGGAGGGGACCCAGTACTTC.

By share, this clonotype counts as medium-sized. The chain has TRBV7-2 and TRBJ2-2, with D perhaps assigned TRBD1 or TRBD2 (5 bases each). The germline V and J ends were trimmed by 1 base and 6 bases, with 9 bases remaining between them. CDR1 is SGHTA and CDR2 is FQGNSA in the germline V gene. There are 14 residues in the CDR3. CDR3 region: CASSLGGSPGELFF. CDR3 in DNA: TGTGCCAGCAGCTTAGGGGGGAGCCCCGGGGAGCTGTTTTTT.